This TCR beta chain was documented in a study of blood T cell repertoires in COVID-19. Study background: Acute and convalescent COVID-19 specimens originated in the United States, Italy and Spain. PBMCs, B-cell-depleted T cells, or T cells were the source of the cDNA or gDNA that made up the material.

How the authors handled the data: Scientists estimated how many nucleated cells there were by amplifying reference gene primers. Measured with immunoSEQ multiplex PCR; TCRdb has only the in-frame clones, and not every one. V and J calls plus clone size are reproduced from that table; the DNA served to infer D and trimming. Among approximately 240,000 clones listed, roughly 86% were seen once. The CDR3 consists of 17 residues. The trim removed 5 bases at V and 2 bases at J, leaving 12 bases unmatched. The germline V gene has CDR1 SGHVS and CDR2 FQNEAQ. The sequenced sample was peripheral blood. This receptor was taken from a woman aged 25-40 years who had recovered from COVID-19. The chain is built from TRBV7-8 and TRBJ1-3; TRBD1 aligns across 7 bases. The CDR3 coding sequence is TGTGCCAGCAGCAACTACAGGGGTATAAGGACTGGAAACACCATATATTTT. Its translation is CASSNYRGIRTGNTIYF. The whole variable domain, filled in from reference TRBV7-8 and TRBJ1-3, reads GAGVSQSPRYKVAKRGQDVALRCDPISGHVSLFWYQQALGQGPEFLTYFQNEAQLDKSGLPSDRFFAERPEGSVSTLKIQRTQQEDSAVYLCASSNYRGIRTGNTIYFGEGSWLTVV.